This T cell receptor (beta chain) was retrieved from a study of identical twins. This clonotype was counted at least ten times. V lost 6 bases and J 1 base, leaving 9 bases between the germline ends. Germline CDR1 is SEHNR and CDR2 is FQNEAQ (reference sequence). This CDR3 is 14 amino acids long. TCRdb processed the 5' RACE reads anew with MiXCR; each CDR3 protein has one entry. Counted here are 350,000 to 400,000 distinct CDR3 sequences, roughly 9% occurring once; the ten biggest clones make up roughly 8.7%. Input material: naive T cells sorted from blood. This receptor was taken from a woman aged 45-60 years in good health. V and J are TRBV7-9 and TRBJ2-2; D is unclear. The CDR3 sequence is CASRPGMNTGELFF. In nucleotides, the CDR3 is TGTGCCAGCAGGCCCGGTATGAACACCGGGGAGCTGTTTTTT.